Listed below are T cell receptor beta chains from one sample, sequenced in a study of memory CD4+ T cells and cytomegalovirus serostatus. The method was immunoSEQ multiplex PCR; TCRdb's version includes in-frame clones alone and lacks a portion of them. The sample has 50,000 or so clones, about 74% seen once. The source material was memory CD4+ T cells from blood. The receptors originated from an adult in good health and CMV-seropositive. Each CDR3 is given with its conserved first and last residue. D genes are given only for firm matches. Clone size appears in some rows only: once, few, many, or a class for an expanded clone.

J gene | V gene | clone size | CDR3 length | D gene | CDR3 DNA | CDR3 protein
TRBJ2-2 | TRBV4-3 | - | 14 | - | TGCGCCAGCAGCCGCGTCGGGAACACCGGGGAGCTGTTTTTT | CASSRVGNTGELFF
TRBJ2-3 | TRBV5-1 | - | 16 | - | TGCGCCAGCAGCTTGGGGGCCAATAGCGGCACAGATACGCAGTATTTT | CASSLGANSGTDTQYF
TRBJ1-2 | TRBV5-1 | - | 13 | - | TGCGCCAGCAGCTTGACAGGCGACTATGGCTACACCTTC | CASSLTGDYGYTF
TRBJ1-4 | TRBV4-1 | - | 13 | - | TGCGCCAGCAGCCAATGGAGAAGGGAAAAACTGTTTTTT | CASSQWRREKLFF
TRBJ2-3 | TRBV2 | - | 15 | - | TGTGCCAGCAGTGATTTGGGCACCACCACAGATACGCAGTATTTT | CASSDLGTTTDTQYF
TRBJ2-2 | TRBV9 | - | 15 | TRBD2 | TGTGCCAGCAGCGCCCGACTAGCGGGGGACCTAGAGCTGTTTTTT | CASSARLAGDLELFF
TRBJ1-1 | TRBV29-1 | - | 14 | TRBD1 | TGCAGCGTCACAGGGGGCGACGGGATTGCTGAAGCTTTCTTT | CSVTGGDGIAEAFF
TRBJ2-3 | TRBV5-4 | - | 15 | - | TGTGCCAGCAGCCCGGACCGGACGGGCACAGATACGCAGTATTTT | CASSPDRTGTDTQYF
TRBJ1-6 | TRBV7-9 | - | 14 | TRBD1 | TGTGCCAGTGAGACAGGGGGCGCTTCTTCACCCCTCCACTTT | CASETGGASSPLHF
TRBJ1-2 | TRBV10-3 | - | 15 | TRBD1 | TGTGCCATCACCGACAACAGGGGGCTGACAGATGGCTACACCTTC | CAITDNRGLTDGYTF
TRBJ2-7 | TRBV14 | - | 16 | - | TGTGCCAGCAGCCAAGGATTCAAGACTAGGTCCTACGAGCAGTACTTC | CASSQGFKTRSYEQYF
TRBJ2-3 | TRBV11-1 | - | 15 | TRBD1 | TGTGCCAGCAGCCGCGGACAGGTCGACACAGATACGCAGTATTTT | CASSRGQVDTDTQYF
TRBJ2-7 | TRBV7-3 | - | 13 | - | TGTGCCAGCAGCCAAAGCCCGGTCGGGGTGCAGTACTTC | CASSQSPVGVQYF
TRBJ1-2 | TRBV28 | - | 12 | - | TGTGCCAGCAGTAGTCCAGACTATGGCTACACCTTC | CASSSPDYGYTF
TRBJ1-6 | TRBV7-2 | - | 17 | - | TGTGCCAGCAGCTTAGTTGGGGGCTCCCAGGCCAATTCACCCCTCCACTTT | CASSLVGGSQANSPLHF
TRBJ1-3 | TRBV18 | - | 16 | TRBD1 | TGTGCCAGCTCGACCCGGGACAGGGTATCTGGAAACACCATATATTTT | CASSTRDRVSGNTIYF
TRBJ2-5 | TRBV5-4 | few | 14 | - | TGTGCCAGCAGCTCCAAGGGGGGCCAAGAGACCCAGTACTTC | CASSSKGGQETQYF
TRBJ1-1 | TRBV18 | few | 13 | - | TGTGCCAGCTCACCAAGACAGAACACTGAAGCTTTCTTT | CASSPRQNTEAFF
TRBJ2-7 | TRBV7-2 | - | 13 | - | TGTGCCAGCAGCTTATGGGGCGGCTACGAGCAGTACTTC | CASSLWGGYEQYF
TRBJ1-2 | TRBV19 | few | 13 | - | TGTGCCAGTAGACCAGGGACTAACTATGGCTACACCTTC | CASRPGTNYGYTF
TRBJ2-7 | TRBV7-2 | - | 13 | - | TGTGCCAGCAGCTTAGAAGGGGGGTACGAGCAGTACTTC | CASSLEGGYEQYF
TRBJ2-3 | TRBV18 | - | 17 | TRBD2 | TGTGCCAGCTCACCACCGCGGGGGGCCTCACCATCCGATACGCAGTATTTT | CASSPPRGASPSDTQYF
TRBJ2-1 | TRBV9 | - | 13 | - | TGTGCCAGCAGCGTAGAATACTACAATGAGCAGTTCTTC | CASSVEYYNEQFF
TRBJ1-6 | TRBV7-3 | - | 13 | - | TGTGCCAGCAGCTTATTACAACAGGCACCCCTCCACTTT | CASSLLQQAPLHF
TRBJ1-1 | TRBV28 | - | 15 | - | TGTGCCAGCAGTTCAGGACCCGGCATGAACACTGAAGCTTTCTTT | CASSSGPGMNTEAFF
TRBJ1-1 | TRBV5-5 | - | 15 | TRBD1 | TGTGCCAGCAGCCCACCGGGACAGGGAAGCCCTGAAGCTTTCTTT | CASSPPGQGSPEAFF
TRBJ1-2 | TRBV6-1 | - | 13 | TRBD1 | TGTGCCAGCACCTTGACAGGGAACTATGGCTACACCTTC | CASTLTGNYGYTF
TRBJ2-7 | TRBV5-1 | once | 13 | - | TGCGCCAGCAGCTTGGGACAGGGAGGAGAGCAGTACTTC | CASSLGQGGEQYF
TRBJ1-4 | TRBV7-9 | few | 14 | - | TGTGCCAGCAGCTTACGGGGCGCAGGAGAAAAACTGTTTTTT | CASSLRGAGEKLFF
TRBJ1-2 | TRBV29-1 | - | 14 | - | TGCAGCGTTGATTTCCAGGGCGCTAACTATGGCTACACCTTC | CSVDFQGANYGYTF
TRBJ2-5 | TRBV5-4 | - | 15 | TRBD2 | TGTGCCAGCAGCTTGGCTAGCGGGATTCAAGAGACCCAGTACTTC | CASSLASGIQETQYF
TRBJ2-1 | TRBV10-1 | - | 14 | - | TGCGCCAGCAGTGAGTCGGCCCAGCCCGATGAGCAGTTCTTC | CASSESAQPDEQFF
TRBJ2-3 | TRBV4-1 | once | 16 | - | TGCGCCAGCAGCCAATCGGTCTCGCGGCGTGTAGATACGCAGTATTTT | CASSQSVSRRVDTQYF
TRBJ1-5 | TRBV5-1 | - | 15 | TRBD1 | TGCGCCAGCAGCTTGTCCGGGACAGAAAATCAGCCCCAGCATTTT | CASSLSGTENQPQHF
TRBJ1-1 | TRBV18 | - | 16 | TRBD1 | TGTGCCAGCTCACCAAGAGGGGACAGAATGAACACTGAAGCTTTCTTT | CASSPRGDRMNTEAFF
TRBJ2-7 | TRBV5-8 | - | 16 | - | TGTGCCAGCAGCCCGGCCCTCTTTTGGGGGCGTAACGAGCAGTACTTC | CASSPALFWGRNEQYF
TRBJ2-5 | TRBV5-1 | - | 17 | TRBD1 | TGCGCCAGCAGCTTTACAGGGGCCGGCCTGGAAGGGGAGACCCAGTACTTC | CASSFTGAGLEGETQYF
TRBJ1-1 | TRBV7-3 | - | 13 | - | TGTGCCAGCAGCTTAATCGATTCTTCTGAAGCTTTCTTT | CASSLIDSSEAFF
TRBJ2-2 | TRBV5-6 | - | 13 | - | TGTGCCAGCAGCTTGCTAGGGTTCGGGGAGCTGTTTTTT | CASSLLGFGELFF
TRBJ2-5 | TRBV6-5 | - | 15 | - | TGTGCCAGCAGACCTCGTGGGGGGTGGAAAGAGACCCAGTACTTC | CASRPRGGWKETQYF
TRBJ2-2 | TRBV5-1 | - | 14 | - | TGCGCCAGCAGCTTGGTTTTGAACACCGGGGAGCTGTTTTTT | CASSLVLNTGELFF
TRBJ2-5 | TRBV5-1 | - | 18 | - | TGCGCCAGCAGCTTGGCCTCTCCCGGGGAAGGGACCCAAGAGACCCAGTACTTC | CASSLASPGEGTQETQYF
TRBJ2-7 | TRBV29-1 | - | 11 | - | TGCAGCGTCGGGGAAACCTACGAGCAGTACTTC | CSVGETYEQYF
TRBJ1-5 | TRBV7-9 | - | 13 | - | TGTGCCAGCAGCTTGGGAGGTTATCAGCCCCAGCATTTT | CASSLGGYQPQHF
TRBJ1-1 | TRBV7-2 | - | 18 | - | TGTGCCAGCAGCCCCCGTGGGCACGCGGGACTTGGGAACACTGAAGCTTTCTTT | CASSPRGHAGLGNTEAFF
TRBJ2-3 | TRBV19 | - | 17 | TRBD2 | TGTGCCAGTAGTATATCCAGCGGGGGCCTCAGCACAGATACGCAGTATTTT | CASSISSGGLSTDTQYF
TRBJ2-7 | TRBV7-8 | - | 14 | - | TGTGCCAGCAGCTTAGGTGTGGCGGGCTACGAGCAGTACTTC | CASSLGVAGYEQYF
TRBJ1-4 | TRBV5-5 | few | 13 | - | TGTGCCAGCAGCTTGGCTCAAGATACGGACGGATTTTTT | CASSLAQDTDGFF
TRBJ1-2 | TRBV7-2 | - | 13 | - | TGTGCCAGCGTCTTACAGGCATCTGGGGGCTACACCTTC | CASVLQASGGYTF
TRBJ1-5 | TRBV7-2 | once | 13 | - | TGTGCCAGCAGCTCATCCAACCTCCAGCCCCAGCATTTT | CASSSSNLQPQHF
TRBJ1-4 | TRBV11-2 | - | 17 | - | TGTGCCAGCAGCTTATCTAGCGGGAAAGGCCTTAATGAAAAACTGTTTTTT | CASSLSSGKGLNEKLFF
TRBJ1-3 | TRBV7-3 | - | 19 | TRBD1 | TGTGCCAGCAGCTCCAAAGCGGCTTGGGACAGGACAACTGGAAACACCATATATTTT | CASSSKAAWDRTTGNTIYF
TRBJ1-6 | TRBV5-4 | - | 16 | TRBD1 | TGTGCCAGCAGCTCCCTGCGGGGACAGAATAATTCACCCCTCCACTTT | CASSSLRGQNNSPLHF
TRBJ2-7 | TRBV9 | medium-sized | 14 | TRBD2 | TGTGCCAGCAGCGTCGGACTAGCTACTTGGGAGCAGTACTTC | CASSVGLATWEQYF